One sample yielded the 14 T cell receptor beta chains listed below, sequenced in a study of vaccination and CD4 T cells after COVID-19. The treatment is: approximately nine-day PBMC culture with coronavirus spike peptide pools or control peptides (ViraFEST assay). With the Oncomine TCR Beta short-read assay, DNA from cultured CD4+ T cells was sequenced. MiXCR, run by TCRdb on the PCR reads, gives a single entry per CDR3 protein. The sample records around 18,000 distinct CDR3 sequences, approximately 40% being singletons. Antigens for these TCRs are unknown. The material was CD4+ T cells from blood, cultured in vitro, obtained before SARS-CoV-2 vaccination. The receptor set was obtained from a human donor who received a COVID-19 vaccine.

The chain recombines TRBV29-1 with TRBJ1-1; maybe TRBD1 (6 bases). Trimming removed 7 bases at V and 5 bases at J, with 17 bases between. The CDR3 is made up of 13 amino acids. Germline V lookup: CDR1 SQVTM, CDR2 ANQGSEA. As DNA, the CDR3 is TGCAGCGCTGAGCGGGGGCCGCGGACTGAAGCTTTCTTT. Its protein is CSAERGPRTEAFF.

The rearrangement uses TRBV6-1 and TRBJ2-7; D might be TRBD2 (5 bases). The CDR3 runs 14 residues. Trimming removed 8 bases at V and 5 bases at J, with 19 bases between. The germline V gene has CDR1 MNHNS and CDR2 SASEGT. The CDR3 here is CASFHSARSDEQYF. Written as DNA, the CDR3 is TGTGCCAGCTTTCATAGCGCCCGCTCGGACGAGCAGTACTTC.

CDR3 sequence reads: CASSPGQGRVTKQYF. The DNA of the CDR3 is TGTGCCAGCAGCCCAGGGCAGGGGCGAGTCACGAAGCAGTACTTC. This rearrangement joins TRBV7-3 to TRBJ2-7; TRBD1 might be the D (6 bases). From germline, CDR1 is SGHTA and CDR2 FQGTGA. With 5 bases removed from V and 8 bases from J, the gap between germline ends came to 22 bases. The CDR3 runs to 15 residues.

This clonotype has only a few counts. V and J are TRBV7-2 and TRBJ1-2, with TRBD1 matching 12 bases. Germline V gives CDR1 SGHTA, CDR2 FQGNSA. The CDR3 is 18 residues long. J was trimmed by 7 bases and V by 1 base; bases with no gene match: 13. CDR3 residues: CASSLDAGHLGQGAGYTF. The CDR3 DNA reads TGTGCCAGCAGCTTAGACGCCGGTCATCTGGGACAGGGGGCTGGCTACACCTTC.

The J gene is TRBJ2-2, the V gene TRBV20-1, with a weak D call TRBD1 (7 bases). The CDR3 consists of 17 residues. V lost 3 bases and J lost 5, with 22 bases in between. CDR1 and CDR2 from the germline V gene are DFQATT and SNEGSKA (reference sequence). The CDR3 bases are TGCAGTGCTAGGTGGCACAGGGGACTTTCTAGGACCGGGGAGCTGTTTTTT. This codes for CSARWHRGLSRTGELFF.

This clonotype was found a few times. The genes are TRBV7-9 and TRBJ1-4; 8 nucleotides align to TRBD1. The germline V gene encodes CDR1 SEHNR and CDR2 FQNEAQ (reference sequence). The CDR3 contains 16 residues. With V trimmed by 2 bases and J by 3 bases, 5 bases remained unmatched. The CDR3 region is CASSLTRTGPNEKLFF. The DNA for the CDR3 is TGTGCCAGCAGCTTAACACGGACAGGGCCTAATGAAAAACTGTTTTTT.

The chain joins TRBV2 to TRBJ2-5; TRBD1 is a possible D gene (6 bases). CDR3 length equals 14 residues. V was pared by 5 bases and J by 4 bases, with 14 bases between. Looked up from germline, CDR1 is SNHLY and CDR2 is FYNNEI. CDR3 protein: CASSKPGTRETQYF. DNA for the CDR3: TGTGCCAGCAGTAAACCCGGGACACGAGAGACCCAGTACTTC. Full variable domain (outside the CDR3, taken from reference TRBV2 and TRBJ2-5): EPEVTQTPSHQVTQMGQEVILRCVPISNHLYFYWYRQILGQKVEFLVSFYNNEISEKSEIFDDQFSVERPDGSNFTLKIRSTKLEDSAMYFCASSKPGTRETQYFGPGTRLLVL.

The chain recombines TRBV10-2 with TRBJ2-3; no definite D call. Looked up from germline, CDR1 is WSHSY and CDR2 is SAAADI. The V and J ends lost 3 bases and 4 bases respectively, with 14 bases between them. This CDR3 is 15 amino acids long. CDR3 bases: TGCGCCAGCAGTGAAGGACCACGTTCAGCAGATACGCAGTATTTT. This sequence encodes CASSEGPRSADTQYF.

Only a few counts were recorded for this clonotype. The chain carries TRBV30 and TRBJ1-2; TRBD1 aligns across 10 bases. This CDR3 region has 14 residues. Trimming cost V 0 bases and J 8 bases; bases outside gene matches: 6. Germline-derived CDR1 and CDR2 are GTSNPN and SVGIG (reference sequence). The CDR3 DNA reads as TGTGCCTGGAGTGTAAGACAGGGGGCGCGCGGCTACACCTTC. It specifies CAWSVRQGARGYTF.

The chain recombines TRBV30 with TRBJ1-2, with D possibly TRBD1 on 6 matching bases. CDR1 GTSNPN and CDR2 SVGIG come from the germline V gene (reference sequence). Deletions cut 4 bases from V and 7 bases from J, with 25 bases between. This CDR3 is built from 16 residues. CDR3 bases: TGTGCCTGGACATCGGTTTTACAGGGTCGAGGGAGTGGCTACACCTTC. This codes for CAWTSVLQGRGSGYTF.

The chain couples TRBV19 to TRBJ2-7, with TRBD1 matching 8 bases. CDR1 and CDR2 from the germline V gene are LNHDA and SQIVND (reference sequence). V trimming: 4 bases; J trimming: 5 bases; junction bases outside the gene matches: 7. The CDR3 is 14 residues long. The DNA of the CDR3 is TGTGCCAGTAGTACCGGACAGGGTTTGGACGAGCAGTACTTC. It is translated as CASSTGQGLDEQYF.

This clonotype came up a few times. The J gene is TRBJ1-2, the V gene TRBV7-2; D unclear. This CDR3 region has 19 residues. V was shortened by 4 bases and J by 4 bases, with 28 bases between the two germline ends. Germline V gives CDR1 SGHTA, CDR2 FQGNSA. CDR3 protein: CASSSRSPVQAALGYGYTF. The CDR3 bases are TGTGCCAGCAGCTCGCGCTCTCCGGTCCAGGCGGCCTTGGGCTATGGCTACACCTTC.

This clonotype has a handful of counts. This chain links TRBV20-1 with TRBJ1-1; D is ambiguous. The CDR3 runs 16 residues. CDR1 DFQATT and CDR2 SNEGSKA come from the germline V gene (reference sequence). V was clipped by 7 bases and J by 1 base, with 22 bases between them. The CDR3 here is CSVWGRASVPNTEAFF. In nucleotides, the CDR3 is TGCAGTGTATGGGGTCGGGCGTCGGTCCCGAACACTGAAGCTTTCTTT.

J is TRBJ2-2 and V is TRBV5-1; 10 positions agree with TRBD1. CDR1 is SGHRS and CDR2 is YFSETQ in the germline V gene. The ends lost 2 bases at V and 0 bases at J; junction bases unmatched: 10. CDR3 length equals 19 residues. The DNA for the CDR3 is TGCGCCAGCAGCTTTGTAGGTTTCGGACAGGGGGCGAACACCGGGGAGCTGTTTTTT. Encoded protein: CASSFVGFGQGANTGELFF.